These 14 T cell receptor beta chains came from one sample sequenced in a study of T cell responses to AZD1222 COVID-19 vaccine. TCRdb keeps only in-frame clones here, not all; method: immunoSEQ multiplex PCR. The table has some 130,000 clones, 75% to 95% seen once. Sequenced material: peripheral blood, taken 28 days after the second AZD1222 dose. The receptors originated from an adult who received the AZD1222 COVID-19 vaccine.

The chain recombines TRBV29-1 with TRBJ2-5; 7 bases fit TRBD1. There are 14 residues in the CDR3. Trimming removed 6 bases from V and 0 bases from J; junction bases left unmatched: 7. Germline-derived CDR1 and CDR2 are SQVTM and ANQGSEA. This CDR3 is CSVEQGLYQETQYF. The DNA for the CDR3 is TGCAGCGTAGAACAGGGGCTATACCAAGAGACCCAGTACTTC.

V gene TRBV7-8 combines with J gene TRBJ1-3, with a possible D match to TRBD1 (6 bases). Per the germline V gene, CDR1 is SGHVS and CDR2 is FQNEAQ. V shed 4 bases and J shed 4 bases, with 14 bases lying between them. The CDR3 spans 15 residues. This chain's CDR3 is CASSSQGSGGNTIYF. The CDR3 nucleotides read TGTGCCAGCAGCTCCCAGGGGAGTGGAGGAAACACCATATATTTT.

The chain is built from TRBV19 and TRBJ2-1; no clear D. The CDR3 is made up of 14 amino acids. Germline V lookup: CDR1 LNHDA, CDR2 SQIVND (reference sequence). Trimming took 5 bases from V and 0 from J, leaving 8 bases between them. The CDR3 DNA is TGTGCCAGTAGTCGGCAGAGCTCCTACAATGAGCAGTTCTTC. Its protein product is CASSRQSSYNEQFF.

This clone is a singleton in its sample. The chain joins TRBV3-1 (or the pseudogene TRBV3-2) to TRBJ2-5; 7 bases are shared with TRBD1. CDR1 is LGHDT and CDR2 is YNNKEL in the germline V gene (reference sequence). Losses at the gene ends were 1 base for V and 2 bases for J; bases not matched to a gene: 7. The CDR3 has 16 amino acids. The CDR3 region is CASSQALGRGQETQYF. DNA of the CDR3: TGTGCCAGCAGCCAAGCTTTGGGCAGGGGGCAAGAGACCCAGTACTTC.

In its sample, this clone was seen once. V is TRBV11-2 and J is TRBJ2-3; D gene unclear. Per germline, CDR1 SGHAT and CDR2 FQNNGV. The V end lost 5 bases, the J end lost 0 bases, and 15 bases lay between the germline ends. The CDR3 has 16 amino acids. The CDR3 DNA reads as TGTGCCAGCAGCCTGGTAGGACCTACTAGCACAGATACGCAGTATTTT. This encodes CASSLVGPTSTDTQYF.

The chain links TRBV6-1 to TRBJ1-5; the D is unclear. V was pared by 2 bases and J by 0 bases, with 11 bases between. The CDR3 runs to 16 residues. From germline, CDR1 is MNHNS and CDR2 SASEGT. The CDR3 sequence: CASSEMAAYSNQPQHF. The CDR3 coding sequence is TGTGCCAGCAGTGAAATGGCAGCGTATAGCAATCAGCCCCAGCATTTT.

This chain links TRBV9 with TRBJ2-7; D is unclear. Germline CDR1 reads SGDLS; CDR2 reads YYNGEE. The V and J ends lost 0 bases and 3 bases respectively, with 7 bases between them. This CDR3 spans 13 amino acids. The CDR3 nucleotides are TGTGCCAGCAGCGTAGGTCCGGGCTACGAGCAGTACGTC. It yields the protein CASSVGPGYEQYV.

Points on this clone: Other DNA sequences of this sample code for an identical CDR3. The J gene is TRBJ1-1, the V gene TRBV9; D not certain. CDR1 SGDLS and CDR2 YYNGEE come from the germline V gene. This CDR3 region has 13 residues. V gave up 0 bases and J gave up 2 bases, with 5 bases separating them. This chain's CDR3 is CASSVAGNTEAFF. The CDR3 region has the DNA TGTGCCAGCAGCGTAGCGGGAAACACTGAAGCTTTCTTT.

The table lists this clone with a count of one. The genes are TRBV3-1 (or the pseudogene TRBV3-2) and TRBJ1-5; D is undetermined. There are 13 residues in the CDR3. The germline V and J ends were trimmed by 0 bases and 7 bases, with 7 bases remaining between them. Germline V gene data show CDR1 as LGHDT and CDR2 as YNNKEL (reference sequence). CDR3 bases: TGTGCCAGCAGCCAAGATCCCGGGCAGCCCCAGCATTTT. Translated, it gives CASSQDPGQPQHF.

This clone appeared a single time. The chain combines TRBV10-3 with TRBJ1-6; TRBD1 matches 8 bases. The V and J ends lost 0 bases and 7 bases, in that order; junction bases with no gene match: 2. CDR3 length equals 15 residues. The germline CDR1 and CDR2 sequences are ENHRY and SYGVKD. CDR3 coding DNA: TGTGCCATCAGTGAGTCGGGGGACAGGAATTCACCCCTCCACTTT. This encodes CAISESGDRNSPLHF.

J is TRBJ1-5 and V is TRBV24-1; TRBD1 is a possible D gene (5 bases). This CDR3 region has 18 residues. The V end lost 5 bases, the J end lost 0 bases, and 19 bases lay between the germline ends. Germline V gene sequence: CDR1 KGHDR, CDR2 SFDVKD. CDR3 region: CATSGPREDTYSNQPQHF. The CDR3 DNA reads TGTGCCACCAGTGGCCCCAGGGAAGACACATATAGCAATCAGCCCCAGCATTTT.

This rearrangement joins TRBV5-1 to TRBJ2-3; D uncertain. The length of the CDR3 is 15 residues. Germline CDR1 is SGHRS and CDR2 is YFSETQ. V was trimmed by 0 bases and J by 6 bases, leaving 14 bases between them. The CDR3, as DNA: TGCGCCAGCAGCTTGGACGCCCGTTCCTGGGATACGCAGTATTTT. This gives the protein CASSLDARSWDTQYF.

The V and J genes are TRBV27 and TRBJ2-3, with 8 positions matching TRBD1. Trimming at V came to 1 base and at J to 4 bases, leaving 1 base not matched to a gene. Germline CDR1 is MNHEY and CDR2 is SMNVEV (reference sequence). The CDR3 has 14 residues. The CDR3 region is CASSLYRGADTQYF. The CDR3 nucleotides are TGTGCCAGCAGTTTATACAGGGGGGCAGATACGCAGTATTTT.

This chain connects TRBV7-9 to TRBJ2-1; unclear D gene. The CDR3 length is 15 residues. Trimming took 4 bases from V and 8 from J, leaving 18 bases between them. CDR1 and CDR2 (germline): SEHNR, FQNEAQ (reference sequence). The CDR3 nucleotides are TGTGCCAGCAGCTCCCAAGGCGGAAACTCCGATGAGCAGTTCTTC. Amino acids: CASSSQGGNSDEQFF.